A single sample gave rise to the 29 T cell receptor beta chains below, sequenced in a study of T cells in localized non-small cell lung cancer. TCRdb keeps only in-frame clones here, not all; method: immunoSEQ multiplex PCR. The sample has roughly 16,000 clones, approximately 90% seen once. The sequencing here drew on peripheral blood, taken before any cancer treatment. These receptors all stem from a female donor older than 55 with stage III squamous cell lung carcinoma.

V is TRBV30 and J is TRBJ1-2; 8 nucleotides agree with TRBD1. Germline V CDR1 and CDR2: GTSNPN, SVGIG (reference sequence). The CDR3 extends over 17 amino acids. The J segment lost 4 bases and the V segment lost 3 bases, leaving 16 bases of the junction unmatched. The CDR3 DNA is TGTGCCTGGAGAGAAACCATGGGACAGGTACATCTCTATGGCTACACCTTC. It specifies CAWRETMGQVHLYGYTF.

Concerning this clone: In this CDR3 the conserved last residue, phenylalanine or tryptophan, is missing, so a read error is likely. The DNA is omitted, as the CDR3 cannot be located on it reliably, and the CDR3 follows TCRdb's listing. The chain joins TRBV6-1 to TRBJ2-4; the table gives TRBD2 as D, unverified against the DNA. The CDR3 contains 11 residues when both ends are counted. Germline loops: CDR1 MNHNS, CDR2 SASEGT. CDR3 amino acids: CASSGGGALFV.

There are a few counts of this clone. V and J are TRBV6-1 and TRBJ1-5; D is possibly TRBD1 (5 bases). CDR3 size: 13 residues. Germline CDR1 is MNHNS and CDR2 is SASEGT. V lost 2 bases, J lost 7 bases, and 9 bases lay in between. CDR3 residues: CASSEWGAQPQHF. CDR3 nucleotides: TGTGCCAGCAGTGAATGGGGCGCCCAGCCCCAGCATTTT.

The rearrangement links TRBV15 to TRBJ2-5; no reliable D call. Trimming cost V 0 bases and J 0 bases, with 11 bases left between them. CDR1 is LNHNV, CDR2 YYDKDF, per germline (reference sequence). This CDR3 contains 16 residues. This chain's CDR3 is CATSRDGYTDQETQYF. CDR3 sequence (DNA): TGTGCCACCAGCAGAGATGGGTATACAGACCAAGAGACCCAGTACTTC. The variable domain in full, with the rest retrieved from reference TRBV15 and TRBJ2-5, is DAMVIQNPRYQVTQFGKPVTLSCSQTLNHNVMYWYQQKSSQAPKLLFHYYDKDFNNEADTPDNFQSRRPNTSFCFLDIRSPGLGDTAMYLCATSRDGYTDQETQYFGPGTRLLVL.

The CDR3 nucleotides are TGTGCTAGTGCCCGGGGGGGCCCTAATGAGCAGTTCTTC. Amino acids: CASARGGPNEQFF. The chain recombines TRBV12-5 with TRBJ2-1; 8 positions match TRBD2. The CDR3 runs 13 residues. Unmatched junction bases numbered 6, after V lost 7 bases and J lost 7 bases. Germline V lookup: CDR1 LGHNT, CDR2 FRNRAP.

The chain combines TRBV6-1 with TRBJ2-6, with D maybe TRBD2 (5 bases). This CDR3 contains 11 residues. Trimming removed 8 bases at V and 9 bases at J, with 8 bases between. Germline V gene sequence: CDR1 MNHNS, CDR2 SASEGT. The CDR3 is CASSGGNVLTF. CDR3 DNA sequence: TGTGCCAGCTCAGGAGGCAACGTCCTGACTTTC.

The chain carries TRBV29-1 and TRBJ2-7; 7 bases are shared with TRBD1. The J segment lost 1 base and the V segment lost 7 bases, leaving 4 bases of the junction unmatched. This CDR3 has 12 residues. Germline loops: CDR1 SQVTM, CDR2 ANQGSEA. CDR3 in DNA: TGCAGCGCCACGGGACAGTCCTACGAGCAGTACTTC. Its translation: CSATGQSYEQYF.

This rearrangement joins TRBV6-1 to TRBJ2-7; D is undetermined. The CDR3 consists of 14 residues. In germline, CDR1 is MNHNS, CDR2 SASEGT. V was shortened by 4 bases and J by 2 bases, with 12 bases between the two germline ends. In DNA form, the CDR3 reads TGTGCCAGCAGTGTCTCCTACTCTACCTACGAGCAGTACTTC. Translating it yields CASSVSYSTYEQYF.

This clone was observed a few times. CDR3 nucleotides: TGTGCCAGCAGGGCCGGAGACAGCGTACTCTATGGCTACACCTTC. Translating gives CASRAGDSVLYGYTF. The chain links TRBV5-4 to TRBJ1-2; perhaps TRBD1 as D (5 bases). This CDR3 contains 15 residues. Looked up from germline, CDR1 is SGHNT and CDR2 is YYREEE (reference sequence). Trimming cost V 5 bases and J 4 bases, with 18 bases left between them.

The chain uses TRBV19 and TRBJ1-1, with 9 positions matching TRBD1. Germline V gene lookup returns CDR1 LNHDA and CDR2 SQIVND (reference sequence). V lost 4 bases to trimming and J lost 5 bases; unmatched junction nucleotides: 5. The CDR3 is made up of 14 amino acids. CDR3 DNA sequence: TGTGCCAGTAGTACACAGGGGGCGCGAACTGAAGCTTTCTTT. Amino acids: CASSTQGARTEAFF.

This rearrangement joins TRBV6-6 to TRBJ2-7; D not certain. CDR1 is MNHNY and CDR2 is SVGAGI in the germline V gene (reference sequence). The germline V and J ends were trimmed by 5 bases and 3 bases, with 5 bases remaining between them. The CDR3 spans 11 residues. The CDR3 DNA is TGTGCCAGCAGTAACAGCTACGAGCAGTACTTC. Encoded protein: CASSNSYEQYF.

The rearrangement joins TRBV6-1 to TRBJ2-3, with D unclear. The V end was cut by 1 base, the J end by 2 bases, with 4 bases between. This CDR3 has 13 residues. From germline, CDR1 is MNHNS and CDR2 SASEGT. The CDR3 region is CASSEGPTDTQYF. The CDR3 nucleotides read TGTGCCAGCAGTGAAGGGCCCACAGATACGCAGTATTTT.

This chain's CDR3 is CASTGTDNEKLFF. As DNA, the CDR3 is TGTGCCAGCACCGGGACAGATAATGAAAAACTGTTTTTT. The chain employs TRBV28 and TRBJ1-4; 7 positions match TRBD1. V was pared by 7 bases and J by 4 bases, with 3 bases of the junction left unmatched. The CDR3 extends over 13 amino acids. Germline values: CDR1 MDHEN, CDR2 SYDVKM.

This chain links TRBV7-2 with TRBJ2-1; 7 nucleotides align to TRBD1. Germline loops: CDR1 SGHTA, CDR2 FQGNSA. The junction had 3 bases not matched to a gene; V was cut back by 0 bases and J by 4 bases. The CDR3 sequence is 15 residues long. The CDR3 region is CASSLALDRYNEQFF. In nucleotides, the CDR3 is TGTGCCAGCAGCTTAGCTCTGGACAGGTACAATGAGCAGTTCTTC.

The chain joins TRBV28 to TRBJ2-3, with 14 bases lining up with TRBD2. CDR3 length: 23 residues. V shed 2 bases, J shed 0 bases, and the junction held 19 bases outside the gene matches. Germline loops: CDR1 MDHEN, CDR2 SYDVKM. This CDR3 is CASSLQIGRPGLAGEYSTDTQYF. CDR3 bases: TGTGCCAGCAGTTTACAGATCGGCAGACCGGGACTAGCGGGAGAGTATAGCACAGATACGCAGTATTTT.

This chain links TRBV6-6 with TRBJ1-2, with no clear D. Looked up from germline, CDR1 is MNHNY and CDR2 is SVGAGI (reference sequence). Trimming shortened V by 5 bases and J by 3 bases, and 16 bases separated the two germline ends. CDR3 length: 15 residues. CDR3 amino acids: CASSPHLTDDYGYTF. The CDR3 DNA sequence: TGTGCCAGCAGTCCCCATTTGACCGATGACTATGGCTACACCTTC.

This clone occurred once. CDR3 in DNA: TGTGCCAGCCAGGGGTCGTACGAGCAGTACTTC. Translating it yields CASQGSYEQYF. The chain uses TRBV30 and TRBJ2-7, with D tentatively TRBD1 (6 bases). V was shortened by 8 bases and J by 4 bases, with 12 bases between the two germline ends. The germline gives CDR1 GTSNPN, CDR2 SVGIG (reference sequence). The CDR3 is 11 residues long.

V usage is TRBV4-2 and J usage is TRBJ1-2; D uncertain. Germline CDR1 is LGHNA and CDR2 is YNFKEQ. V was trimmed by 4 bases and J by 4 bases, leaving 10 bases between them. This CDR3 region has 13 residues. CDR3 region: CASSPTNGYGYTF. For the CDR3, the DNA is TGTGCCAGCAGCCCTACAAATGGCTATGGCTACACCTTC.

The chain employs TRBV5-4 and TRBJ1-2; D is perhaps TRBD1 (6 bases). The V gene lost 4 bases and the J gene lost 6 bases, with 19 bases spanning the gap. Germline assignment: CDR1 SGHNT and CDR2 YYREEE (reference sequence). The CDR3 has 15 amino acids. The CDR3 spells CASSGKTGDIDGYTF. CDR3 DNA sequence: TGTGCCAGCAGCGGGAAGACAGGTGATATTGATGGCTACACCTTC.

The genes are TRBV30 and TRBJ1-5, with TRBD1 as a possible D gene (6 bases). Trimming shortened V by 5 bases and J by 0 bases, and 14 bases separated the two germline ends. Per the germline V gene, CDR1 is GTSNPN and CDR2 is SVGIG (reference sequence). This CDR3 is built from 15 residues. CDR3 in amino acids: CAWDIGQNSNQPQHF. As DNA, the CDR3 is TGTGCCTGGGACATAGGACAGAATAGCAATCAGCCCCAGCATTTT.

The chain uses TRBV5-6 and TRBJ2-7; TRBD2 matches at 11 bases. CDR3 length: 18 residues. V shed 4 bases, J shed 2 bases, and the junction held 14 bases outside the gene matches. Germline CDR1 is SGHDT and CDR2 is YYEEEE. The CDR3 DNA is TGTGCCAGCAGCATCACCGGGACTAGCGGACACCAAACCTACGAGCAGTACTTC. Amino acids: CASSITGTSGHQTYEQYF.

J is TRBJ2-5 and V is TRBV5-1; no reliable D call. V dropped 4 bases and J dropped 1 base, with 5 bases sitting between them. Germline V CDR1 and CDR2: SGHRS, YFSETQ. There are 12 residues in the CDR3. For the CDR3, the DNA is TGCGCCAGCAGCGCGATCCAAGAGACCCAGTACTTC. It encodes CASSAIQETQYF.

The chain links TRBV7-7 to TRBJ2-2; TRBD1 matches 9 bases. The CDR3 runs to 22 residues. The ends lost 5 bases at V and 6 bases at J; junction bases unmatched: 28. Germline V gene data show CDR1 as SSHAT and CDR2 as FNYEAQ (reference sequence). The CDR3 DNA sequence: TGTGCCAGCAGCGGAGAGGGGTTAAGGACAGGGGCTTTGGGATTTTATCCCGGGGAGCTGTTTTTT. It is translated as CASSGEGLRTGALGFYPGELFF. Variable domain in full (rest from reference TRBV7-7 and TRBJ2-2): GAGVSQSPRYKVTKRGQDVTLRCDPISSHATLYWYQQALGQGPEFLTYFNYEAQPDKSGLPSDRFSAERPEGSISTLTIQRTEQRDSAMYRCASSGEGLRTGALGFYPGELFFGEGSRLTVL.

In this sample, this clone turned up a few times. V usage is TRBV28 and J usage is TRBJ1-2, with D maybe TRBD1 (5 bases). In germline, CDR1 is MDHEN, CDR2 SYDVKM. The V gene lost 6 bases and the J gene lost 5 bases, with 16 bases spanning the gap. The CDR3 extends over 14 amino acids. The CDR3 protein is CASSPGAARYGYTF. DNA of the CDR3: TGTGCCAGCAGCCCTGGGGCAGCTCGTTATGGCTACACCTTC.

V is TRBV5-6 and J is TRBJ1-6, with D possibly matching TRBD1 (5 bases). Trimming left V 0 bases short and J 10 bases short, with 11 bases between. Germline V gene sequence: CDR1 SGHDT, CDR2 YYEEEE. The CDR3 extends over 14 amino acids. The CDR3 spells CASSLAGANSPLHF. The DNA for the CDR3 is TGTGCCAGCAGCTTGGCTGGGGCTAACTCACCCCTCCACTTT. The whole variable domain, filled in from reference TRBV5-6 and TRBJ1-6, reads DAGVTQSPTHLIKTRGQQVTLRCSPKSGHDTVSWYQQALGQGPQFIFQYYEEEERQRGNFPDRFSGHQFPNYSSELNVNALLLGDSALYLCASSLAGANSPLHFGNGTRLTVT.

V is TRBV2 and J is TRBJ2-3; D gene unclear. Germline lookup yields CDR1 SNHLY and CDR2 FYNNEI. Trimming pared 6 bases from V and 2 bases from J, leaving 12 bases between. The CDR3 covers 14 residues. The chain's CDR3 is CASRRRQDTDTQYF. In nucleotides, the CDR3 is TGTGCCAGCAGGCGGCGGCAGGACACAGATACGCAGTATTTT.

V gene TRBV6-6 combines with J gene TRBJ2-7; no clear D gene. In germline, CDR1 is MNHNY, CDR2 SVGAGI (reference sequence). Trimming pared 6 bases from V and 1 base from J, leaving 13 bases between. This CDR3 has 14 residues. CDR3 loop: CASSPTSPSYEQYF. The CDR3 DNA sequence: TGTGCCAGCAGCCCAACCAGCCCGTCCTACGAGCAGTACTTC.

The chain links TRBV19 to TRBJ2-5; D is unresolved. The CDR3 consists of 14 residues. With 2 bases removed from V and 7 bases from J, the gap between germline ends came to 14 bases. Per the germline V gene, CDR1 is LNHDA and CDR2 is SQIVND (reference sequence). The CDR3 sequence is CASSIRNTPTTQYF. The CDR3, as DNA: TGTGCCAGTAGTATAAGGAATACCCCAACGACCCAGTACTTC.

This chain joins TRBV5-5 and TRBJ1-1; D is perhaps TRBD1 (5 bases). Germline CDR1 reads SGHKS; CDR2 reads YYEKEE (reference sequence). V was cut by 0 bases and J by 8 bases, with 14 bases left in between. This CDR3 is built from 14 residues. The chain's CDR3 is CASSLGARVPEAFF. CDR3 DNA sequence: TGTGCCAGCAGCTTGGGTGCCAGGGTCCCCGAAGCTTTCTTT.